This is a list of T cell receptor beta chains from one sample in a study of blood T cell repertoires in COVID-19. Using immunoSEQ multiplex PCR, the repertoire was profiled, and TCRdb retains in-frame clones only, with some absent. The table lists about 160,000 clones, roughly 86% of them singletons. Material for sequencing was peripheral blood. Receptors were obtained from a woman aged 55-70 years who had recovered from COVID-19. CDR3s leave out the opening cysteine and the closing phenylalanine or tryptophan. A D gene is named only where the DNA matches it firmly.

CDR3aa: ASSRDRGETQY
v_gene: TRBV5-1
j_gene: TRBJ2-5
d_gene: TRBD1

CDR3aa: ASSPSRDRGKSPLH
v_gene: TRBV7-2
j_gene: TRBJ1-6
d_gene: TRBD1

CDR3aa: ASSQSRTSYEQY
v_gene: TRBV4-3
j_gene: TRBJ2-7
d_gene: .

CDR3aa: ASSSGTGSPYEQY
v_gene: TRBV11-3
j_gene: TRBJ2-7
d_gene: TRBD1

CDR3aa: ASSGHRAGIVDTQY
v_gene: TRBV25-1
j_gene: TRBJ2-3
d_gene: .

CDR3aa: ASSDPEGGQGYGLDNQPQH
v_gene: TRBV10-1
j_gene: TRBJ1-5
d_gene: TRBD1

CDR3aa: ASSIGQGETQY
v_gene: TRBV5-1
j_gene: TRBJ2-5
d_gene: TRBD1

CDR3aa: ATSETGTSGFRDTQY
v_gene: TRBV24-1
j_gene: TRBJ2-3
d_gene: TRBD2

CDR3aa: ASSQPGTSGSSTDTQY
v_gene: TRBV4-2
j_gene: TRBJ2-3
d_gene: TRBD2

CDR3aa: ASNRDSLDGYT
v_gene: TRBV5-6
j_gene: TRBJ1-2
d_gene: TRBD1

CDR3aa: ASSPPGAETQY
v_gene: TRBV18
j_gene: TRBJ2-5
d_gene: .

CDR3aa: AWSRRDNSPLH
v_gene: TRBV30
j_gene: TRBJ1-6
d_gene: .

CDR3aa: ASSSPGAGSYEQY
v_gene: TRBV28
j_gene: TRBJ2-7
d_gene: .

CDR3aa: ASSSGQQNYGYT
v_gene: TRBV7-9
j_gene: TRBJ1-2
d_gene: .

CDR3aa: ASRESKIWEKLF
v_gene: TRBV2
j_gene: TRBJ1-4
d_gene: .

CDR3aa: ATSDWAGTASTDTQY
v_gene: TRBV24-1
j_gene: TRBJ2-3
d_gene: TRBD1